This TCR beta chain is from a study of cytomegalovirus exposure and HLA in healthy donors. Worth noting for this clone: Its target is not known.

Regarding the study as a whole: Within the data, a cluster of highly shared sequence variants was likely a sequencing artifact. When a later analysis was performed, an Asian-associated ancestry cluster reportedly had fewer N-insertions than the approximately 680-donor mean. The authors later found TCR association rates varying by HLA locus, with DRB1 most and HLA-C fewest.

The PCR contained 60 Vbeta and 13 Jbeta primers. Original handling: Later work found around 85 million unique TCR beta chains, with approximately 12 million shared. Sequenced by immunoSEQ multiplex PCR; TCRdb stores in-frame clones only, minus some. Clone size and the V and J calls come from that table; the DNA yielded D and trimming. Of 140,000 to 150,000 clones listed, almost 80% are singletons. The V gene's germline CDR1 is KGHSH and CDR2 LQKENI. Trimming pared 5 bases from V and 5 bases from J, leaving 12 bases between. This CDR3 contains 13 residues. The clonotype comes from a woman aged 40 to 50 in good health and CMV-seropositive. The chain links TRBV18 to TRBJ1-1; maybe TRBD1 (5 bases). The sample consisted of PBMCs. For the CDR3, the DNA is TGTGCCAGCTCAGATAGCAGGGATACTGAAGCTTTCTTT. It yields the protein CASSDSRDTEAFF.